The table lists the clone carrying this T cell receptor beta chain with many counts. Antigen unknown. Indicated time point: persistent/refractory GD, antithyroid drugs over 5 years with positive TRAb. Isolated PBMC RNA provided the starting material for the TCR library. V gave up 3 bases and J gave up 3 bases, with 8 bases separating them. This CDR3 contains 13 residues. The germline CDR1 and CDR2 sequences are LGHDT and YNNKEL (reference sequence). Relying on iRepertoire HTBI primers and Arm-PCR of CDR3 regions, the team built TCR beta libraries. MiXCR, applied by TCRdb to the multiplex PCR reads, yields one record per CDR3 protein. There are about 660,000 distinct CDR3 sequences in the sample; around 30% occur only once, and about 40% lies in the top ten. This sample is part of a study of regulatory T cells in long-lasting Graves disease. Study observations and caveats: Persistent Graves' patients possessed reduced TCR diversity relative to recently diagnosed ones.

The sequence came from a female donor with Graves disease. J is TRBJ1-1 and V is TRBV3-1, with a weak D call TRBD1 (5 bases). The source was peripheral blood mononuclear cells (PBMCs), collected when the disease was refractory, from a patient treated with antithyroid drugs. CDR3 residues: CASSQGGDTEAFF. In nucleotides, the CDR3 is TGTGCCAGCAGCCAGGGGGGAGACACTGAAGCTTTCTTT.